A selection of T cell receptor beta chains follows, all from one sample in a study of CDR3 diversity in severe acne. TCRdb recomputed calls from the PCR reads with MiXCR, one row per CDR3 protein. This table has 90,000 or so distinct CDR3 sequences, over 45% appearing once. The sequenced material came from blood. The receptor set was obtained from a male donor in good health, serving as a control. Both conserved end residues are part of each CDR3. The D gene is left open where the match is weak. Clone sizes are given selectively: once, few, many, or a class where the clone is expanded.

V gene	clone size	J gene	D gene	CDR3 length	CDR3 DNA	CDR3 protein
TRBV10-2	NA	TRBJ2-7	TRBD2	16	TGCGCCAGCAGTAAAGTTGGGCGGCTAGCGGGTCACGAGCAGTACTTC	CASSKVGRLAGHEQYF
TRBV12-3/TRBV12-4	NA	TRBJ2-2	TRBD2	13	TGTGCCTCACGGACTAGCGGGAGGGGGGAGCTGTTTTTT	CASRTSGRGELFF
TRBV7-9	NA	TRBJ2-6	NA	16	TGTGCCAGCAGCTTACGTCGGGCTACTGGGGCCAACGTCCTGACTTTC	CASSLRRATGANVLTF
TRBV5-1	NA	TRBJ1-5	TRBD1	14	TGCGCCAGCAGCTCACAGGGGGTCCATCAGCCCCAGCATTTT	CASSSQGVHQPQHF
TRBV2	few	TRBJ1-2	NA	13	TGTGCCAGCAGTGTTCCAGATAACTATGGCTACACCTTC	CASSVPDNYGYTF
TRBV7-9	NA	TRBJ2-1	NA	13	TGTGCCAGCAGCCCCCCGGGGTCGGGTGAGCAGTTCTTC	CASSPPGSGEQFF
TRBV7-6	NA	TRBJ2-2	NA	10	TGTGCCAGCAGCCCCGGGGAGCTGTTTTTT	CASSPGELFF
TRBV14	NA	TRBJ1-1	NA	16	TGTGCCAGCAGCCTCCCGGGACGGTCAAGGAACACTGAAGCTTTCTTT	CASSLPGRSRNTEAFF
TRBV5-1	NA	TRBJ2-1	TRBD2	17	TGCGCCAGCAGCTCTACACGACTAGCGGGGGGTGCCTATGAGCAGTTCTTC	CASSSTRLAGGAYEQFF
TRBV4-1	many	TRBJ1-4	NA	16	TGCGCCAGCAGCCAGTTACTGGGGAGGGGGTATGAAAAACTGTTTTTT	CASSQLLGRGYEKLFF
TRBV2	many	TRBJ1-2	NA	13	TGTGCCAGCAAAAGGGAATCTAACTATGGCTACACCTTC	CASKRESNYGYTF
TRBV7-9	few	TRBJ1-2	TRBD1	13	TGTGCCAGCAGCCCGGGACAGGGTGATGGCTACACCTTC	CASSPGQGDGYTF
TRBV7-6	many	TRBJ2-3	TRBD2	14	TGTGCCAGCAGCGTAGCGGGTAACACAGATACGCAGTATTTT	CASSVAGNTDTQYF
TRBV19	NA	TRBJ1-1	NA	13	TGTGCCAGTAGTATTCGTCACGGCACTGAAGCTTTCTTT	CASSIRHGTEAFF
TRBV12-3/TRBV12-4	NA	TRBJ2-5	NA	17	TGTGCCAGCAGTTCCCGACGCGTTAGCGAGAGTCAAGAGACCCAGTACTTC	CASSSRRVSESQETQYF
TRBV7-3	NA	TRBJ2-7	NA	14	TGTGCCAGCAGCTTAAGGCCAGATTCCTACGAGCAGTACTTC	CASSLRPDSYEQYF
TRBV19	NA	TRBJ1-2	TRBD1	19	TGTGCCAGTAGTATTCAATTATGGGACAGGGCACTGGCTAACTATGGCTACACCTTC	CASSIQLWDRALANYGYTF
TRBV2	NA	TRBJ2-5	TRBD2	16	TGTGCCAGCAGTAACCATGCCGGGACTAGCGGAAAGACCCAGTACTTC	CASSNHAGTSGKTQYF
TRBV7-9	NA	TRBJ2-2	NA	14	TGTGCCAGCAGCTTAGAGTTGAACACCGGGGAGCTGTTTTTT	CASSLELNTGELFF
TRBV29-1	NA	TRBJ2-1	NA	9	TGCAGCGTTGAAGAGGACCAGTTCTTC	CSVEEDQFF
TRBV27	many	TRBJ2-2	NA	15	TGTGCCAGCAGTTTATCGGGGCCGAACACCGGGGAGCTGTTTTTT	CASSLSGPNTGELFF
TRBV10-3	NA	TRBJ2-3	TRBD2	18	TGTGCCATCAGTGAGAAGGGAGCGGGGGGGATAAGCACAGATACGCAGTATTTT	CAISEKGAGGISTDTQYF
TRBV15	NA	TRBJ2-5	TRBD2	14	TGTGCCACCAGCAGGACTAGCGGACAAGAGACCCAGTACTTC	CATSRTSGQETQYF
TRBV29-1	few	TRBJ2-7	TRBD2	14	TGCAGCGTCAGGACTAGCGGTCGCTCCTACGAGCAGTACTTC	CSVRTSGRSYEQYF
TRBV19	once	TRBJ1-1	NA	11	TGTGCCAGTAGTATAGGAACTGAAGGTTTCTTT	CASSIGTEGFF